A selection of T cell receptor beta chains follows, all from one sample in a study of CD8 T cells in Susac syndrome. TCRdb reprocessed the immunoSEQ multiplex PCR reads with MiXCR, giving one entry per CDR3 protein. The table includes about 160,000 distinct CDR3 sequences, roughly 95% detected once. Sequenced material: CD4+ T cells from PBMCs. These receptors came from a human donor in good health. The conserved cysteine and the conserved F or W are not part of the CDR3 here. Clone size is given for some rows only: seen once, a few or many times, or a class if the clone is expanded.

abundance,v_gene,j_gene,CDR3aa
once,TRBV9,TRBJ2-2,ASSSFLAGNTGELF
few,TRBV3-1,TRBJ1-5,ASSQGLDQPQH
once,TRBV5-6,TRBJ1-5,ASSFRGRNSNQPQH
-,TRBV5-1,TRBJ2-3,ASSLAVSGGADTQY
-,TRBV30,TRBJ2-7,AWSPRKGGFHEQY
-,TRBV12-3/TRBV12-4,TRBJ2-3,ASSRRSPDTQY
-,TRBV2,TRBJ2-2,ASSGLAGEGGELF
once,TRBV5-1,TRBJ2-7,ASSLEAGPYEQY
-,TRBV29-1,TRBJ2-3,SVAPGGTDTQY
-,TRBV18,TRBJ2-1,ASSPNWSGAYNEQF
-,TRBV20-1,TRBJ2-1,SPPDGTSGPISYNEQF